The entry that follows covers one T cell receptor (beta chain) sequence. Its antigen is currently unknown. Method: immunoSEQ multiplex PCR; TCRdb's copy keeps in-frame clones and lacks some. The data show 35,000 to 45,000 clones, 60% to 85% seen once. Time point in this sample: week 23, last vaccination. Every vaccination contained 300 ug of the mutant IDH1 20-mer peptide and was paired with topical imiquimod. V shed 5 bases and J shed 6 bases, with 13 bases lying between them. Germline CDR1 MNHEY, CDR2 SVGAGI. The CDR3 is 13 amino acids. The sample belongs to a study of a mutant IDH1 vaccine in newly diagnosed glioma. Study results and limitations: Any relationship between pseudoprogression and changes in top peripheral T cell clonotypes seemed absent.

The source material was PBMCs, sampled from a glioma patient whose treatment included an IDH1 peptide vaccine. The receptor was isolated from a woman aged 40 to 55 with glioma. Some clones in this sample may be carry-over from other donors' samples. The chain employs TRBV6-5 and TRBJ1-2, with unresolved D. CDR3 region: CASSRGSPDGYTF. The CDR3 DNA is TGTGCCAGCAGTCGCGGGTCTCCCGATGGCTACACCTTC.